Following are 27 T cell receptor beta chains from one sample sequenced in a study of T cells in women clearing cervical HPV infection. Profiled with immunoSEQ multiplex PCR; TCRdb holds only in-frame clones, not every one. The listing records 20,000 to 25,000 clones. Sequenced: blood buffy coat. These receptor sequences come from a woman between 18 and 70 years old with a cervical HPV16 infection that either progressed to CIN3+ or cleared (not recorded which).

CDR3 amino acids: CASSSGTGDGYTF. Partial CDR3 DNA: TGTGCCAGCAGCTCCGGGACAGGGGATGGC. The rearrangement joins TRBV5-6 to TRBJ1-2, with TRBD1 matching over 10 bases. The read is 3 residues too short to cover the CDR3 end, so that end is filled in from the germline J gene. The V gene's germline CDR1 is SGHDT and CDR2 YYEEEE. This CDR3 region has 13 residues. The V segment lost 3 bases and the J segment 6 bases; nucleotides outside the gene matches: 2.

Remarks on this clone: The DNA ends 3 residues before the CDR3 does, and the rest of the CDR3 is filled in from the germline J gene. The chain has TRBV20-1 and TRBJ2-3; TRBD2 matches at 14 bases. Germline CDR1 is DFQATT and CDR2 is SNEGSKA (reference sequence). This CDR3 region has 15 residues. Trimming removed 5 bases from V and 6 bases from J; junction bases left unmatched: 7. Incomplete CDR3 DNA: TGCAGTGCTCCGACTAGCGGGGGGGCAGGGGATACG. As protein: CSAPTSGGAGDT. The whole CDR3 sequence reads CSAPTSGGAGDTQYF.

To note about this clone: The read terminates 3 residues ahead of where the CDR3 ends, so the germline J gene completes it. This chain connects TRBV2 to TRBJ1-1, with D tentatively TRBD1 (6 bases). The V end was cut by 6 bases, the J end by 1 base, with 9 bases between. Germline CDR1 is SNHLY and CDR2 is FYNNEI. The CDR3 contains 13 residues. CDR3 bases read: TGTGCCAGCAGCGTGGGACAGAACACTGAA. Its protein product is CASSVGQNTE. In full, the CDR3 is CASSVGQNTEAFF.

Worth noting for this clone: Read coverage stops 3 residues before the CDR3 terminus; the germline J gene supplies the remainder. This chain joins TRBV29-1 and TRBJ2-3; 8 nucleotides match TRBD1. V shed 5 bases and J 1 base; nucleotides not matched to a gene: 5. Germline V CDR1 and CDR2: SQVTM, ANQGSEA. The length of the CDR3 is 14 residues. This chain's CDR3 is CSVIGRGRTDTQYF. The covered CDR3 bases are TGCAGCGTTATCGGCAGGGGGCGCACAGATACG.

Turning to this clone: The DNA ends 3 residues before the CDR3 does, and the rest of the CDR3 is filled in from the germline J gene. The chain couples TRBV20-1 to TRBJ1-1; D not resolved. Germline assignment: CDR1 DFQATT and CDR2 SNEGSKA (reference sequence). The CDR3 has 12 residues. The CDR3 loop is CSARTPRGTAFF. The part of the CDR3 DNA that was read is TGCAGTGCTAGAACCCCCCGGGGAACG.

In regard to this clone: The read halts 3 residues ahead of the CDR3 end, with the missing end drawn from the germline J gene. V and J are TRBV6-2 or TRBV6-3 and TRBJ2-4; possibly TRBD2 for D (6 bases). V lost 2 bases to trimming and J lost 0 bases, with 11 bases between them. This CDR3 spans 16 amino acids. In germline, CDR1 is MNHEY, CDR2 SVGEGT. The sequenced CDR3 bases are TGTGCCAGCAGTTACGGGAGCGGGTTAGCCAAAAACATT. This translates into CASSYGSGLAKNI. The full CDR3 reads CASSYGSGLAKNIQYF.

With regard to this clone: The read terminates 3 residues ahead of where the CDR3 ends, so the germline J gene completes it. V is TRBV7-2 and J is TRBJ2-7; TRBD2 aligns across 9 bases. Unmatched junction bases numbered 8, after V lost 8 bases and J lost 3 bases. CDR1 and CDR2 from the germline V gene are SGHTA and FQGNSA. This CDR3 region has 14 residues. The CDR3 bases that were read are TGTGCCAGCGGCCACAGCGGGGGGCACTACGAG. The encoded protein is CASGHSGGHYE. The whole CDR3 is CASGHSGGHYEQYF.

With regard to this clone: The missing CDR3 end, 3 residues past where the read stops, is filled in from the germline J gene. This sequence joins TRBV18 and TRBJ1-2; D gene unclear. In germline, CDR1 is KGHSH, CDR2 LQKENI. The CDR3 covers 15 residues. CDR3 protein: CASSPLSGSTDTYTF. CDR3 bases read: TGTGCCAGCTCACCACTAAGCGGGAGTACAGATACC.

A note on this clone: The read comes to an end 3 residues before the CDR3 does, leaving the germline J gene to fill in the end. The chain uses TRBV30 and TRBJ2-4; 7 bases are a match to TRBD1. The CDR3 totals 12 residues. V lost 4 bases, J lost 7 bases, and 4 bases stayed unmatched. Germline loops: CDR1 GTSNPN, CDR2 SVGIG (reference sequence). This CDR3 reads CAWKYRGNIQYF. The CDR3 bases that were read are TGTGCCTGGAAGTACAGGGGTAACATT.

With regard to this clone: The CDR3 extends 3 residues past the end of the read, so its final part is completed from the germline J gene. The chain employs TRBV6-1 and TRBJ2-7, with unresolved D. V was trimmed by 1 base and J by 0 bases, leaving 4 bases between them. This CDR3 has 13 residues. Germline CDR1 is MNHNS and CDR2 is SASEGT. CDR3 DNA, as far as it was read: TGTGCCAGCAGTGAAGGGCCCTCCTACGAG. This encodes CASSEGPSYE. The whole CDR3 sequence is CASSEGPSYEQYF.

On this clone: The read ends 3 residues shy of where the CDR3 ends; the end is completed using the germline J gene. The chain uses TRBV5-1 and TRBJ1-2, with D maybe TRBD1 (6 bases). With 0 bases removed from V and 4 bases from J, the gap between germline ends came to 13 bases. Germline V gene data show CDR1 as SGHRS and CDR2 as YFSETQ. This CDR3 region has 15 residues. The CDR3 reads CASSLAPGAPYGYTF. The part of the CDR3 DNA that was read is TGCGCCAGCAGCTTGGCCCCAGGGGCGCCCTATGGC.

In the case of this clone: The read stops 3 residues short of the end of the CDR3; the missing end is completed from the germline J gene. The rearrangement links TRBV4-1 to TRBJ2-5, with 14 bases identical to TRBD2. From germline, CDR1 is MGHRA and CDR2 YSYEKL. The CDR3 has 15 residues. Germline trimming cut 4 bases from V and 5 bases from J; bases unmatched to any gene: 3. The CDR3: CASSPRLAGGETQYF. CDR3 bases read: TGCGCCAGCAGCCCCCGACTAGCGGGAGGGGAGACC.

On this clone: The read stops 3 residues short of the end of the CDR3; the missing end is completed from the germline J gene. The chain recombines TRBV20-1 with TRBJ2-3; no clear D. Trimming stripped 3 bases from V and 0 bases from J, with 16 bases between. CDR3 length: 16 residues. CDR1 and CDR2 from the germline V gene are DFQATT and SNEGSKA (reference sequence). Here the CDR3 reads CSASYDGGTSTDTQYF. Incomplete CDR3 DNA: TGCAGTGCTAGCTATGACGGCGGAACAAGCACAGATACG.

With respect to this clone: Sequencing ends 3 residues short of the CDR3 end; the germline J gene provides the rest. The chain is built from TRBV18 and TRBJ1-2; weak D call: TRBD1 (5 bases). In germline, CDR1 is KGHSH, CDR2 LQKENI. This CDR3 comprises 12 residues. The DNA read from the CDR3 is TGTGCCAGCTCACCGGGGGGGGACGGC. Residues: CASSPGGDG. Given in full, the CDR3 is CASSPGGDGYTF. Complete variable domain (other parts from reference TRBV18 and TRBJ1-2): NAGVMQNPRHLVRRRGQEARLRCSPMKGHSHVYWYRQLPEEGLKFMVYLQKENIIDESGMPKERFSAEFPKEGPSILRIQQVVRGDSAAYFCASSPGGDGYTFGSGTRLTVV.

Regarding this clone: The sequence runs out 3 residues before the end of the CDR3; the remainder is reconstructed from the germline J gene. This chain uses TRBV9 with TRBJ1-1; 7 bases are shared with TRBD1. V shed 3 bases and J 5 bases; nucleotides not matched to a gene: 10. CDR1 is SGDLS and CDR2 is YYNGEE in the germline V gene. There are 15 residues in the CDR3. The CDR3 reads CASSATHRGLTEAFF. The CDR3 bases that were read are TGTGCCAGCAGCGCCACGCACAGGGGACTTACTGAA.

As concerns this clone: The read ends 3 residues shy of where the CDR3 ends; the end is completed using the germline J gene. The chain links TRBV9 to TRBJ2-1; 12 bases fit TRBD2. The junction had 15 bases not matched to a gene; V was cut back by 4 bases and J by 7 bases. The CDR3 contains 18 residues. CDR1 and CDR2 from the germline V gene are SGDLS and YYNGEE. CDR3 sequence: CASSLGTSGYRRGNEQFF. The CDR3 bases that were read are TGTGCCAGCAGCTTAGGGACTAGCGGGTACCGACGGGGTAATGAG.

A word on this clone: Sequencing ends 3 residues short of the CDR3 end; the germline J gene provides the rest. The chain couples TRBV19 to TRBJ1-5; D is uncertain. Germline loops: CDR1 LNHDA, CDR2 SQIVND (reference sequence). The V gene lost 5 bases and the J gene lost 4 bases, with 9 bases spanning the gap. The CDR3 extends over 13 amino acids. The CDR3 sequence is CASSRQRNQPQHF. The covered CDR3 bases are TGTGCCAGTAGTCGTCAGCGAAATCAGCCC.

On this clone itself: The CDR3 goes on 3 residues after the read ends, and that part is filled in from the germline J gene. The chain uses TRBV30 and TRBJ1-6; a possible D gene is TRBD1 (5 bases). V dropped 2 bases and J dropped 10 bases, with 12 bases sitting between them. The CDR3 covers 13 residues. Germline V gives CDR1 GTSNPN, CDR2 SVGIG (reference sequence). The CDR3 sequence is CAWSRGGRSPLHF. The part of the CDR3 DNA that was read is TGTGCCTGGAGTCGGGGGGGGAGGTCACCC.

A word on this clone: The read falls 3 residues short of the CDR3 end, and the missing part is taken from the germline J gene. V gene TRBV19 combines with J gene TRBJ2-5; 8 bases align to TRBD1. The CDR3 runs 14 residues. V was pared by 4 bases and J by 3 bases, with 4 bases of the junction left unmatched. Per germline, CDR1 LNHDA and CDR2 SQIVND (reference sequence). CDR3 DNA (partial): TGTGCCAGTAGTAAAGGACAGGGTGAAGAGACC. Residues: CASSKGQGEET. The complete CDR3 protein is CASSKGQGEETQYF.

As concerns this clone: Read sequence stops 3 residues before the CDR3 end, and the germline J gene provides the missing end. The chain couples TRBV12-3 or TRBV12-4 to TRBJ2-1, with D tentatively TRBD1 (6 bases). The V gene lost 7 bases and the J gene lost 4 bases, with 14 bases spanning the gap. This CDR3 comprises 14 residues. The sequenced CDR3 bases are TGTGCCAGCACCCTCAGGGGCGGATACAATGAG. Amino acid sequence: CASTLRGGYNE. The CDR3 in its entirety is CASTLRGGYNEQFF.

As regards this clone: The sequence runs out 3 residues before the end of the CDR3; the remainder is reconstructed from the germline J gene. The chain has TRBV20-1 and TRBJ1-1; the D is unclear. This CDR3 is built from 13 residues. V lost 3 bases to trimming and J lost 2 bases, with 10 bases between them. Germline V gene data show CDR1 as DFQATT and CDR2 as SNEGSKA (reference sequence). The covered CDR3 bases are TGCAGTGCTAGGTGGCAGATTAACACTGAA. Its translation: CSARWQINTE. The CDR3 reads in full as CSARWQINTEAFF.

A note on this clone: The read gets to within 3 residues of the CDR3 end, and the germline J gene fills in the rest. The V gene is TRBV5-1, the J gene TRBJ1-3; D might be TRBD1 (5 bases). The ends were cut back, 0 bases at V and 0 bases at J, with 10 bases in the middle. Germline V lookup: CDR1 SGHRS, CDR2 YFSETQ. This CDR3 contains 16 residues. CDR3 region: CASSLDTGLSGNTIYF. CDR3 bases read: TGCGCCAGCAGCTTGGACACAGGCCTCTCTGGAAACACC.

The CDR3 DNA, read in part, is TGTGCCAGCAGCGCCACGGGTAGCGGGGCCTACAATGAG. Translated, it gives CASSATGSGAYNE. The whole CDR3 reads CASSATGSGAYNEQFF. The chain is built from TRBV7-3 and TRBJ2-1, with TRBD2 identical over 8 bases. The read comes to an end 3 residues before the CDR3 does, leaving the germline J gene to fill in the end. V was pared by 5 bases and J by 2 bases, with 8 bases of the junction left unmatched. The CDR3 has 16 residues. Germline CDR1 is SGHTA and CDR2 is FQGTGA.

A word on this clone: The read ends 3 residues before the CDR3 terminus; that terminus is restored from the germline J gene. The gene calls are TRBV29-1 and TRBJ2-3, with D unclear. Germline assignment: CDR1 SQVTM and CDR2 ANQGSEA. The germline V and J ends were trimmed by 4 bases and 4 bases, with 15 bases remaining between them. The CDR3 extends over 14 amino acids. CDR3 amino acids: CSVVGDSRPDTQYF. The sequenced CDR3 bases are TGCAGCGTTGTTGGCGATAGCAGACCAGATACG.

Notes on this clone: The sequenced fragment ends 3 residues before the CDR3 boundary, so the rest is inferred from the germline J gene. This chain links TRBV20-1 with TRBJ1-2; perhaps TRBD1 as D (5 bases). CDR3 size: 12 residues. V was pared by 7 bases and J by 4 bases, with 13 bases between. Per the germline V gene, CDR1 is DFQATT and CDR2 is SNEGSKA (reference sequence). The sequenced CDR3 bases are TGCAGTGAGGACACCAAGAGCTATGGC. Translation: CSEDTKSYG. The full CDR3 is CSEDTKSYGYTF.

On this clone: Read coverage stops 3 residues before the CDR3 terminus; the germline J gene supplies the remainder. The gene calls are TRBV30 and TRBJ2-6, with 8 bases lining up with TRBD1. CDR1 and CDR2 (germline): GTSNPN, SVGIG (reference sequence). The CDR3 has 15 residues. V trimming: 3 bases; J trimming: 2 bases; junction bases outside the gene matches: 3. This chain's CDR3 is CAWSRQGTGANVLTF. The CDR3 DNA, read in part, is TGTGCCTGGAGCCGACAGGGGACTGGGGCCAACGTC.

A note on this clone: With the read ending 3 residues before the CDR3 end, the germline J gene is used to fill in that end. This chain links TRBV2 with TRBJ2-3; TRBD1 is a possible D gene (6 bases). Looked up from germline, CDR1 is SNHLY and CDR2 is FYNNEI. V was shortened by 7 bases and J by 2 bases, with 19 bases between the two germline ends. The CDR3 totals 16 residues. Incomplete CDR3 DNA: TGTGCCAGCAAGGAGACAGGACTTGGAGTCACAGATACG. Translated, it gives CASKETGLGVTDT. The full CDR3 is CASKETGLGVTDTQYF.